Presented here are 23 T cell receptor beta chains from one specimen sequenced in a study of Graves' ophthalmopathy and Graves' hyperthyroidism. For repertoire sequencing, the TCR beta CDR3 regions were amplified from RNA transcripts. RT-PCR in the first round used HTBI primers; a second-round multiplex PCR followed. From the multiplex PCR reads, TCRdb called clonotypes with MiXCR, one entry per CDR3 protein. Seen here are about 1.1 million distinct CDR3 sequences, about 40% observed once, and the top ten hold around 10%. The source material was peripheral blood or thyroid tissue (not recorded which). These receptors were collected from an adult man with Graves' hyperthyroidism.

This clonotype was seen repeatedly, ten times or more. This CDR3 reads CASADQGGRRNTIYF. CDR3 nucleotide sequence: TGTGCCAGCGCGGATCAGGGAGGACGCAGAAACACCATATATTTT. The chain uses TRBV5-5 and TRBJ1-3; D may be TRBD1 (5 bases). V was pared by 7 bases and J by 5 bases, with 19 bases between. CDR3 size: 15 residues. Germline CDR1 SGHKS, CDR2 YYEKEE (reference sequence).

This chain connects TRBV7-9 to TRBJ1-2; unclear D gene. V lost 3 bases to trimming and J lost 4 bases, with 12 bases between them. The CDR3 totals 14 residues. Germline-derived CDR1 and CDR2 are SEHNR and FQNEAQ (reference sequence). CDR3 nucleotides: TGTGCCAGCAGCTTGTTGACGTCACCCTATGGCTACACCTTC. It is translated as CASSLLTSPYGYTF.

J is TRBJ2-5 and V is TRBV29-1; TRBD1 aligns across 9 bases. J was trimmed by 5 bases and V by 8 bases; bases with no gene match: 9. Looked up from germline, CDR1 is SQVTM and CDR2 is ANQGSEA. The CDR3 totals 13 residues. CDR3 coding DNA: TGCAGCTCCCCTACAGGGGGCAGGGAGACCCAGTACTTC. It specifies CSSPTGGRETQYF.

The J gene is TRBJ2-7, the V gene TRBV7-3; 8 nucleotides line up with TRBD2. The CDR3 consists of 14 residues. V lost 2 bases and J lost 6; bases outside the gene matches: 6. The germline V gene has CDR1 SGHTA and CDR2 FQGTGA. The DNA for the CDR3 is TGTGCCAGCAGCTTAGCGTTCGGGAGGGGCGAGCAGTACTTC. It encodes CASSLAFGRGEQYF. The whole variable domain, remainder taken from reference TRBV7-3 and TRBJ2-7, is GAGVSQTPSNKVTEKGKYVELRCDPISGHTALYWYRQSLGQGPEFLIYFQGTGAADDSGLPNDRFFAVRPEGSVSTLKIQRTERGDSAVYLCASSLAFGRGEQYFGPGTRLTVT.

For this clonotype: Being one base from a much bigger clone, this may be a read error. The V gene is TRBV19, the J gene TRBJ1-6, with D maybe TRBD1 (5 bases). The CDR3 is 14 amino acids. The V gene's germline CDR1 is LNHDA and CDR2 SQIVND (reference sequence). The CDR3 region has the DNA TGTGCCAGTAGTCCGTCGACAGAAAATTCATCCCTCCACTTT. It yields the protein CASSPSTENSSLHF. Looking up the rest from reference TRBV19 and TRBJ1-6 gives the full variable domain: DGGITQSPKYLFRKEGQNVTLSCEQNLNHDAMYWYRQDPGQGLRLIYYSQIVNDFQKGDIAEGYSVSREKKESFPLTVTSAQKNPTAFYLCASSPSTENSSLHFGNGTRLTVT.

The chain combines TRBV20-1 with TRBJ1-6; D uncertain. The CDR3 sequence is 12 residues long. The germline CDR1 and CDR2 sequences are DFQATT and SNEGSKA (reference sequence). The CDR3 here is CSPREPNSPLHF. DNA of the CDR3: TGCAGCCCCCGGGAACCGAATTCACCCCTCCACTTT.

This clonotype came up a few times. Here the CDR3 reads CASSYSQSSYEQYF. Here the CDR3 DNA reads TGTGCCAGCAGTTACTCGCAAAGCTCCTACGAGCAGTACTTC. V is TRBV6-5 and J is TRBJ2-7; no clear D gene. The germline V gene has CDR1 MNHEY and CDR2 SVGAGI. This CDR3 comprises 14 residues. The V end lost 0 bases, the J end lost 0 bases, and 6 bases lay between the germline ends.

This clonotype was seen only a few times. This chain joins TRBV3-1 and TRBJ1-2; TRBD1 agrees at 7 bases. CDR3 length: 17 amino acids. Germline CDR1 and CDR2: LGHDT and YNNKEL (reference sequence). The J segment lost 5 bases and the V segment lost 5 bases, leaving 17 bases of the junction unmatched. In DNA, the CDR3 is TGTGCCAGCAGCTACGAGACCAGACAGGGACTAGGGTATGGCTACACCTTC. Translating gives CASSYETRQGLGYGYTF.

The V gene is TRBV6-5, the J gene TRBJ1-5, with D perhaps TRBD1 (5 bases). Germline V gene data show CDR1 as MNHEY and CDR2 as SVGAGI. V lost 6 bases and J lost 4, with 16 bases in between. CDR3 length equals 15 residues. This CDR3 is CASRSGTAVNQPQHF. The CDR3 DNA is TGTGCCAGCAGGAGCGGGACGGCAGTTAATCAGCCCCAGCATTTT.

This clonotype was picked up many times. The gene calls are TRBV7-2 and TRBJ2-2; D may be TRBD1 (6 bases). The CDR3 is 14 residues long. The V and J ends lost 4 bases and 6 bases respectively, with 12 bases between them. CDR1 is SGHTA and CDR2 is FQGNSA in the germline V gene. The CDR3 DNA reads TGTGCCAGCAGCTCCTACAGGGCGGCCGGGGAGCTGTTTTTT. Protein product: CASSSYRAAGELFF.

The table lists this clonotype with a few counts. J is TRBJ1-1 and V is TRBV7-3, with D unresolved. Germline CDR1 and CDR2: SGHTA and FQGTGA. Trimming removed 2 bases from V and 3 bases from J, with 16 bases in between. CDR3 size: 16 residues. The CDR3, as DNA: TGTGCCAGCAGCTTACACGAGGGCAGGACTTACACTGAAGCTTTCTTT. It encodes CASSLHEGRTYTEAFF.

This clonotype was observed at least ten times. The gene calls are TRBV12-3 or TRBV12-4 and TRBJ2-7; D is possibly TRBD2 (5 bases). Trimming left V 3 bases short and J 12 bases short, with 12 bases between. The CDR3 loop spans 11 amino acids. CDR3 region: CASSLEAPAYF. The CDR3 coding sequence is TGTGCCAGCAGTTTGGAGGCACCGGCGTACTTC.

This clonotype has a count of ten or more. Here the CDR3 reads CASSDLIGVGSYEQYF. DNA of the CDR3: TGTGCCAGCAGCGACCTCATAGGGGTGGGGTCCTACGAGCAGTACTTC. The chain couples TRBV7-8 to TRBJ2-7, with a tentative D call TRBD1 (5 bases). Germline V CDR1 and CDR2: SGHVS, FQNEAQ. The CDR3 is 16 amino acids. The V end lost 5 bases, the J end lost 1 base, and 18 bases lay between the germline ends.

This clonotype was observed many times. The gene calls are TRBV11-2 and TRBJ2-2; TRBD1 is a possible D gene (5 bases). V lost 1 base and J lost 13, with 10 bases in between. Germline V gene data show CDR1 as SGHAT and CDR2 as FQNNGV. This CDR3 is built from 12 residues. Here the CDR3 reads CASSLVGDLLFF. As DNA, the CDR3 is TGTGCCAGCAGCTTAGTAGGGGATCTGCTGTTTTTT.

J is TRBJ2-7 and V is TRBV5-1, with D possibly being TRBD1 (6 bases). Trimming removed 0 bases at V and 2 bases at J, with 12 bases between. Germline-derived CDR1 and CDR2 are SGHRS and YFSETQ. CDR3 size: 15 residues. The CDR3 DNA reads TGCGCCAGCAGCTTGGGGACAGACAGGACCTACGAGCAGTACTTC. As protein: CASSLGTDRTYEQYF.

The gene calls are TRBV29-1 and TRBJ1-1, with D perhaps matching TRBD1 (5 bases). With 8 bases removed from V and 0 bases from J, the gap between germline ends came to 7 bases. The CDR3 contains 11 residues. CDR1 is SQVTM and CDR2 is ANQGSEA in the germline V gene. The CDR3 sequence is CSWGLNTEAFF. The CDR3 DNA follows: TGCAGCTGGGGCTTGAACACTGAAGCTTTCTTT.

This clonotype was seen ten or more times. V usage is TRBV11-2 and J usage is TRBJ1-5; D may be TRBD1 (5 bases). This CDR3 region has 15 residues. V lost 0 bases and J 3 bases, leaving 9 bases between the germline ends. Germline-derived CDR1 and CDR2 are SGHAT and FQNNGV. CDR3 sequence (DNA): TGTGCCAGCAGCTTAGACTGGACATTCAATCAGCCCCAGCATTTT. Its translation: CASSLDWTFNQPQHF.

The chain joins TRBV7-2 to TRBJ2-5, with D unresolved. CDR1 and CDR2 from the germline V gene are SGHTA and FQGNSA. Between the trimmed V and J ends, which lost 4 bases and 13 bases, there was a span of 10 bases. The CDR3 has 10 residues. CDR3 protein: CASSSSWVYF. The CDR3 bases are TGTGCCAGCAGCTCAAGCTGGGTGTACTTC.

At least ten counts were recorded for this clonotype. This chain joins TRBV7-2 and TRBJ2-2; no reliable D call. There are 14 residues in the CDR3. The ends were cut back, 2 bases at V and 5 bases at J, with 9 bases in the middle. CDR1 SGHTA and CDR2 FQGNSA come from the germline V gene. The CDR3 nucleotides read TGTGCCAGCAGCTTATTGGGTCCAACCGGGGAGCTGTTTTTT. Translated, it gives CASSLLGPTGELFF.

This clonotype was counted at least ten times. The chain couples TRBV5-8 to TRBJ1-2, with D unresolved. Trimming pared 4 bases from V and 2 bases from J, leaving 6 bases between. The CDR3 spans 12 residues. The V gene's germline CDR1 is SGHTS and CDR2 YDEGEE. The CDR3 bases are TGTGCCAGCAGCCGGGAGAACTATGGCTACACCTTC. Protein sequence: CASSRENYGYTF.

This clonotype was picked up one time. The CDR3 loop reads CSARSGLATEAFF. The CDR3 nucleotides read TGCAGTGCTAGATCGGGGTTGGCCACTGAAGCTTTCTTT. The gene calls are TRBV20-1 and TRBJ1-1; no firm D call. Trimming pared 2 bases from V and 4 bases from J, leaving 11 bases between. The germline V gene has CDR1 DFQATT and CDR2 SNEGSKA (reference sequence). The CDR3 is 13 residues long.

Comments on this clonotype: This could be a read error, since a much larger clone is one nucleotide away. No conserved phenylalanine or tryptophan ends this CDR3, so it is likely a read error. This rearrangement joins TRBV5-1 to TRBJ2-7; TRBD1 aligns across 12 bases. Germline-derived CDR1 and CDR2 are SGHRS and YFSETQ. This CDR3 has 17 amino acids. Trimming removed 2 bases from V and 0 bases from J; junction bases left unmatched: 6. The CDR3 DNA reads as TGCGCCAGCAGCTTACGGGACAGGGGGCTTCCCTCCTACGAGCAGTACTCC. Its protein is CASSLRDRGLPSYEQYS.

Concerning this clonotype itself: Possible read error: a much larger clone is one base away. The rearrangement joins TRBV5-1 to TRBJ1-2; D is perhaps TRBD1 (6 bases). CDR1 SGHRS and CDR2 YFSETQ come from the germline V gene. The CDR3 is made up of 17 amino acids. Deletions cut 4 bases from V and 0 bases from J, with 19 bases between. DNA for the CDR3: TGCGCCAGCAGCCGAAGTAGAGCGAGGGGGACTAACTATGGCTACACCTTC. Protein sequence: CASSRSRARGTNYGYTF.